The source of this T cell receptor beta chain is a study of graft-versus-host responses after intestinal transplantation. Trimming removed 4 bases from V and 0 bases from J, with 13 bases in between. Germline CDR1 PRHDT, CDR2 FYEKMQ (reference sequence). There are 15 residues in the CDR3. Method: immunoSEQ multiplex PCR; TCRdb's copy keeps in-frame clones and lacks some. The table has roughly 120,000 clones, 93% seen once. Comments on this clone: As yet, its antigen is unknown. This CDR3 is also generated by other DNA sequences in the sample.

The sequencing here drew on unstimulated CD8+ T cells sorted from spleen or lymph node cells, taken before intestinal transplant. The sequence was obtained from a human donor who received an intestinal transplant. V is TRBV13 and J is TRBJ2-7; D possibly uses TRBD1 or TRBD2 (5 bases each). The CDR3 coding sequence is TGTGCCAGCAGCTCAAGGGGACCTCCCTCCTACGAGCAGTACTTC. Its protein is CASSSRGPPSYEQYF.